This T cell receptor (beta chain) was sequenced in a study of breast tumors, draining lymph nodes, adjacent tissues. Broader study findings: The data were judged consistent with most tumor T cells coming from lymph node and expanding in tumor. Luminal-like breast cancer showed significantly greater tumor-nontumor repertoire similarity than basal-like breast cancer did. Tumor TCR diversity was below lymph nodes but above nontumor tissue. That most tumor T cells come from lymph nodes remained unproven.

TCRdb redid the calling of the multiplex PCR reads with MiXCR, one entry per CDR3 protein. This sample has 130,000 or so distinct CDR3 sequences, with around 24% found just once. After removal of 3 bases from V and 4 bases from J, the junction contained 6 bases not matched to a gene. This CDR3 region has 14 residues. Germline V lookup: CDR1 SNHLY, CDR2 FYNNEI. This clonotype has at least ten counts. Its target is not known. Samples came from axillary lymph nodes draining the breast cancer. Sequencing was carried out using axillary lymph node tissue. This sequence was found in a female donor with breast cancer. Some clones in this sample may be carry-over from other donors' samples. The chain uses TRBV2 and TRBJ2-7; 7 bases map to TRBD1. CDR3 protein: CASSEAPDRYEQYF. CDR3 in DNA: TGTGCCAGCAGTGAGGCTCCGGACAGGTACGAGCAGTACTTC. Complete variable domain (other parts from reference TRBV2 and TRBJ2-7): EPEVTQTPSHQVTQMGQEVILRCVPISNHLYFYWYRQILGQKVEFLVSFYNNEISEKSEIFDDQFSVERPDGSNFTLKIRSTKLEDSAMYFCASSEAPDRYEQYFGPGTRLTVT.